These T cell receptor beta chains were read from a single sample in a study of OX40 agonist ivuxolimab in advanced cancers. Clones were sequenced by immunoSEQ multiplex PCR, and TCRdb holds only the in-frame ones, with some missing. The sample has some 45,000 clones, 86% seen once. The sample in question was CD4+ or CD8+ T cells sorted from blood, obtained in a trial of the OX40 agonist ivuxolimab. The receptors come from an adult with an advanced solid tumor such as melanoma, head and neck, liver or kidney cancer. The CDR3 runs from the conserved cysteine through the conserved F or W. Fields, in order: clone size, V gene, D gene, J gene, CDR3 DNA, CDR3 protein. A D gene is named only where the DNA matches it firmly. Part of the rows lack a size; the others show once, few, many or a class for expanded clones.

clone_size: .
v_call: TRBV9
d_call: .
j_call: TRBJ2-1
cdr3_nt: TGTGCCAGCAGCGTAGCTATCAACGATGAGCAGTTCTTC
cdr3_aa: CASSVAINDEQFF

clone_size: .
v_call: TRBV4-2
d_call: .
j_call: TRBJ1-1
cdr3_nt: TGTGCCAGCAGCCAAGATAACAGTCACAGCACTGAAGCTTTCTTT
cdr3_aa: CASSQDNSHSTEAFF

clone_size: once
v_call: TRBV5-4
d_call: .
j_call: TRBJ2-7
cdr3_nt: TGTGCCAGCAGCTTGGGGCAGGGCGAGCAGTACTTC
cdr3_aa: CASSLGQGEQYF

clone_size: once
v_call: TRBV7-9
d_call: TRBD2
j_call: TRBJ2-3
cdr3_nt: TGTGCCAGCAGCCCGACTAGCGGGACTACAGATACGCAGTATTTT
cdr3_aa: CASSPTSGTTDTQYF

clone_size: once
v_call: TRBV14
d_call: .
j_call: TRBJ1-1
cdr3_nt: TGTGCCAGCAGCCAGCCGGGGCAGGGGACTGAAGCTTTCTTT
cdr3_aa: CASSQPGQGTEAFF

clone_size: .
v_call: TRBV19
d_call: .
j_call: TRBJ1-5
cdr3_nt: TGTGCCAGTAGTAGGGGGGGCGCGTATCAGCCCCAGCATTTT
cdr3_aa: CASSRGGAYQPQHF

clone_size: .
v_call: TRBV6-5
d_call: TRBD1
j_call: TRBJ2-7
cdr3_nt: TGTGCCAGCAGTTCAGGGGGCGAGGCCTACGAGCAGTACTTC
cdr3_aa: CASSSGGEAYEQYF

clone_size: .
v_call: TRBV4-1
d_call: TRBD2
j_call: TRBJ2-1
cdr3_nt: TGCGCCAGCAGCGCAAGGGGACTAGCGGGGACGCCCTACAATGAGCAGTTCTTC
cdr3_aa: CASSARGLAGTPYNEQFF

clone_size: .
v_call: TRBV11-3
d_call: .
j_call: TRBJ2-5
cdr3_nt: TGTGCCAGCTCCCAGTGGGGGGAAGGAGAGACCCAGTACTTC
cdr3_aa: CASSQWGEGETQYF

clone_size: once
v_call: TRBV9
d_call: .
j_call: TRBJ1-2
cdr3_nt: TGTGCCAGCAGCCCAAGGAGGACGTTAGGCTATGGCTACACCTTC
cdr3_aa: CASSPRRTLGYGYTF

clone_size: .
v_call: TRBV5-1
d_call: .
j_call: TRBJ2-3
cdr3_nt: TGCGCCAGCAGCTTGGTATCGGGGGGCCTGGGAGATACGCAGTATTTT
cdr3_aa: CASSLVSGGLGDTQYF

clone_size: once
v_call: TRBV5-6
d_call: TRBD1
j_call: TRBJ1-5
cdr3_nt: TGTGCCAGCAGCTTCCTCAGGGGGGATCAGCCCCAGCATTTT
cdr3_aa: CASSFLRGDQPQHF

clone_size: .
v_call: TRBV10-3
d_call: .
j_call: TRBJ2-3
cdr3_nt: TGTGCCATCAGTGAGCCCCCAACGGGTGGGGGGGCCAGCACAGATACGCAGTATTTT
cdr3_aa: CAISEPPTGGGASTDTQYF

clone_size: .
v_call: TRBV10-2
d_call: .
j_call: TRBJ1-5
cdr3_nt: TGCGCCAGCAGTGAGATACAGGGTGGGGGCAATCAGCCCCAGCATTTT
cdr3_aa: CASSEIQGGGNQPQHF

clone_size: .
v_call: TRBV7-6
d_call: .
j_call: TRBJ2-1
cdr3_nt: TGTGCCAGCAGCCCAAGTGGGGGGTCCTACAATGAGCAGTTCTTC
cdr3_aa: CASSPSGGSYNEQFF

clone_size: .
v_call: TRBV13
d_call: .
j_call: TRBJ2-7
cdr3_nt: TGTGCCAGCAGCCCAGGGTCGGGGGTCCCCTACGAGCAGTACTTC
cdr3_aa: CASSPGSGVPYEQYF

clone_size: once
v_call: TRBV4-1
d_call: .
j_call: TRBJ2-1
cdr3_nt: TGCGCCAGCAGCCAAGAGGGAGTGGGGGTTTCCTACAATGAGCAGTTCTTC
cdr3_aa: CASSQEGVGVSYNEQFF

clone_size: once
v_call: TRBV10-3
d_call: TRBD2
j_call: TRBJ2-7
cdr3_nt: TGTGCCATCAGTGAGTCAGGGGAGGGGACCTACGAGCAGTACTTC
cdr3_aa: CAISESGEGTYEQYF

clone_size: .
v_call: TRBV4-2
d_call: .
j_call: TRBJ2-3
cdr3_nt: TGTGCCAGCAGCCAAGATGGGGGGCGTAGCACAGATACGCAGTATTTT
cdr3_aa: CASSQDGGRSTDTQYF

clone_size: .
v_call: TRBV6-5
d_call: .
j_call: TRBJ1-1
cdr3_nt: TGTGCCAGCGGGTTAGACAAGAACACTGAAGCTTTCTTT
cdr3_aa: CASGLDKNTEAFF

clone_size: once
v_call: TRBV11-2
d_call: .
j_call: TRBJ2-1
cdr3_nt: TGTGCCAGCAGCTTAGGTAGGGGGGACTCCTACAATGAGCAGTTCTTC
cdr3_aa: CASSLGRGDSYNEQFF

clone_size: .
v_call: TRBV19
d_call: .
j_call: TRBJ1-2
cdr3_nt: TGTGCCAGTAGTGCCCGGGACCGAGACTATGGCTACACCTTC
cdr3_aa: CASSARDRDYGYTF

clone_size: .
v_call: TRBV10-3
d_call: .
j_call: TRBJ1-1
cdr3_nt: TGTGCCATCGACAGCGGTCGGATGAACACTGAAGCTTTCTTT
cdr3_aa: CAIDSGRMNTEAFF

clone_size: .
v_call: TRBV9
d_call: TRBD1
j_call: TRBJ2-1
cdr3_nt: TGTGCCAGCAGCGGGACTAAGACAGGGGGCATCTATGAGCAGTTCTTC
cdr3_aa: CASSGTKTGGIYEQFF

clone_size: .
v_call: TRBV5-4
d_call: .
j_call: TRBJ1-1
cdr3_nt: TGTGCCAGCAGCGACAAGACAGGGAACACTGAAGCTTTCTTT
cdr3_aa: CASSDKTGNTEAFF

clone_size: .
v_call: TRBV4-1
d_call: TRBD1
j_call: TRBJ2-7
cdr3_nt: TGCGCCAGCAGCCCAAGAGGGGGACAGGTCGGCTACGAGCAGTACTTC
cdr3_aa: CASSPRGGQVGYEQYF

clone_size: few
v_call: TRBV28
d_call: .
j_call: TRBJ1-6
cdr3_nt: TGTGCCAGCAGTCCTCAGATTTCACCCCTCCACTTT
cdr3_aa: CASSPQISPLHF

clone_size: .
v_call: TRBV7-9
d_call: .
j_call: TRBJ1-5
cdr3_nt: TGTGCCAGCAGCTCCAACGACAGGTATCAGCCCCAGCATTTT
cdr3_aa: CASSSNDRYQPQHF

clone_size: .
v_call: TRBV19
d_call: .
j_call: TRBJ2-3
cdr3_nt: TGTGCCAGTAGTTGGGCCGAACAGAATACGCAGTATTTT
cdr3_aa: CASSWAEQNTQYF

clone_size: .
v_call: TRBV5-4
d_call: .
j_call: TRBJ2-2
cdr3_nt: TGTGCCAGCAGCTTGGGGCCGGGACACTCGAACACCGGGGAGCTGTTTTTT
cdr3_aa: CASSLGPGHSNTGELFF

clone_size: .
v_call: TRBV19
d_call: .
j_call: TRBJ2-1
cdr3_nt: TGTGCCAGTAGTACTGGAATACCCCCAGTGGCCGGCCCCGAGCAGTTCTTC
cdr3_aa: CASSTGIPPVAGPEQFF

clone_size: once
v_call: TRBV11-2
d_call: .
j_call: TRBJ2-5
cdr3_nt: TGTGCCAGCAGCTTAGGCCCCAGCTGGGAGGAGACCCAGTACTTC
cdr3_aa: CASSLGPSWEETQYF

clone_size: .
v_call: TRBV5-6
d_call: .
j_call: TRBJ1-5
cdr3_nt: TGTGCCAGCAGCCCAGGGACCGACGGGGGCGAGCCCCAGCATTTT
cdr3_aa: CASSPGTDGGEPQHF

clone_size: few
v_call: TRBV9
d_call: .
j_call: TRBJ1-1
cdr3_nt: TGTGCCAGCAGCGTATTAGTTGGCCGGAACACTGAAGCTTTCTTT
cdr3_aa: CASSVLVGRNTEAFF

clone_size: once
v_call: TRBV5-5
d_call: TRBD1
j_call: TRBJ2-7
cdr3_nt: TGTGCCAGCAGCTGGACAGGGGGTGAGGGGAACGAGCAGTACTTC
cdr3_aa: CASSWTGGEGNEQYF

clone_size: .
v_call: TRBV19
d_call: .
j_call: TRBJ1-2
cdr3_nt: TGTGCCAGTAGTTTACACCCAGAGACTCTAAGAAGCTATGGCTACACCTTC
cdr3_aa: CASSLHPETLRSYGYTF

clone_size: .
v_call: TRBV29-1
d_call: .
j_call: TRBJ1-2
cdr3_nt: TGCAGCGTTCTAGGAGGGGAAGAGGATGGCTACACCTTC
cdr3_aa: CSVLGGEEDGYTF

clone_size: once
v_call: TRBV28
d_call: .
j_call: TRBJ1-1
cdr3_nt: TGTGCCAGCAGTTCCCCAGTTGGGACTGAAGCTTTCTTT
cdr3_aa: CASSSPVGTEAFF

clone_size: once
v_call: TRBV29-1
d_call: TRBD1
j_call: TRBJ2-1
cdr3_nt: TGCAGCGTTTCCGGGACAGGGGATAACAATGAGCAGTTCTTC
cdr3_aa: CSVSGTGDNNEQFF

clone_size: .
v_call: TRBV18
d_call: .
j_call: TRBJ1-1
cdr3_nt: TGTGCCAGCTCACCACCGCAGGCGGCTGAAGCTTTCTTT
cdr3_aa: CASSPPQAAEAFF

clone_size: .
v_call: TRBV4-1
d_call: .
j_call: TRBJ2-7
cdr3_nt: TGCGCCAGCAGCCAAGATCAGGTCTACGAGCAGTACTTC
cdr3_aa: CASSQDQVYEQYF

clone_size: .
v_call: TRBV7-9
d_call: .
j_call: TRBJ2-7
cdr3_nt: TGTGCCAGCAGCTTTGAACTCCTGACGACAGGAACCTACGAGCAGTACTTC
cdr3_aa: CASSFELLTTGTYEQYF

clone_size: .
v_call: TRBV19
d_call: TRBD1
j_call: TRBJ1-2
cdr3_nt: TGTGCCAGTAGTATAGGGGACAGGGCCTACTATGGCTACACCTTC
cdr3_aa: CASSIGDRAYYGYTF

clone_size: .
v_call: TRBV25-1
d_call: .
j_call: TRBJ2-7
cdr3_nt: TGTGCCAGCAGTGATTACCCCGAGGGCTACGAGCAGTACTTC
cdr3_aa: CASSDYPEGYEQYF

clone_size: few
v_call: TRBV9
d_call: .
j_call: TRBJ1-1
cdr3_nt: TGTGCCAGCAGCGTAGTTGGGGGCCACACTGAAGCTTTCTTT
cdr3_aa: CASSVVGGHTEAFF

clone_size: .
v_call: TRBV13
d_call: .
j_call: TRBJ1-2
cdr3_nt: TGTGCCAGCAGCTTAGGGGGGACTAACTATGGCTACACCTTC
cdr3_aa: CASSLGGTNYGYTF